This T cell receptor (beta chain) emerged from a study of T cell changes during pregnancy in multiple sclerosis (dated 2019 in TCRdb). Regarding the complete study: The study examined how the T cell repertoire changed over the course of pregnancy in women with multiple sclerosis.

Concerning this clone: Its antigen specificity is not known. The record has no base qualities; no much larger clone is one base away.

Per the germline V gene, SGDLS is the CDR1 and YYNGEE is the CDR2. Trimming at the junction amounts to 4 bases on V and 0 bases on J, and the germline ends lie 8 bases apart. Its CDR3 holds 13 amino acids, cysteine through phenylalanine. Left in the record is the CDR3 DNA by itself, 39 bases read in frame from the first base. Library generation was performed with the immunoSEQ multiplex PCR assay. TCRdb retrieved this table from immuneACCESS and kept in-frame rearrangements only. Not all clones are present; in checked studies, unresolved V genes account for under half, and no reason is known for the remainder. Here the sample has some 71,000 clones; 91% occur a single time. In total, the top ten clones hold 0.29% of the sample.

The chain is assembled from TRBV9 and TRBJ2-7; TRBD1 is possibly the D segment (6 matching bases). This TCR came from a female donor in good health, enrolled as a control in a pregnancy study. The sample consisted of CD4+ T cells from peripheral blood mononuclear cells, taken in the third trimester of pregnancy. The nucleotide sequence reads TGTGCCAGCAGCCGGGACAACTCCTACGAGCAGTACTTC. It codes for CASSRDNSYEQYF.